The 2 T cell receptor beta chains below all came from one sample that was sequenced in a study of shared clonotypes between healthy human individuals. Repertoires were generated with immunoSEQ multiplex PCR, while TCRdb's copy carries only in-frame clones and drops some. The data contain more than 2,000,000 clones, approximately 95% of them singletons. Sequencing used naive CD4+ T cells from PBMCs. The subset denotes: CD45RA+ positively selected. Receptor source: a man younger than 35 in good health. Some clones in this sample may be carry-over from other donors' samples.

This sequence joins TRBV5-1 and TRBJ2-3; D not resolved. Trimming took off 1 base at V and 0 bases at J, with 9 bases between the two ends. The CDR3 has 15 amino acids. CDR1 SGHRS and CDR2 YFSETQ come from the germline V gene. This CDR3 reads CASSLPGLSTDTQYF. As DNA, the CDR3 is TGCGCCAGCAGCTTGCCCGGGCTAAGCACAGATACGCAGTATTTT.

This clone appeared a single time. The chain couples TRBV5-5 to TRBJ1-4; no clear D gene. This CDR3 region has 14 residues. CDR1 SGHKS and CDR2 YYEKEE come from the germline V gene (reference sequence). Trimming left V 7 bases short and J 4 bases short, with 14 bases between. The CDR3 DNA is TGTGCCAGCTCCCCTCAATCAGTTAATGAAAAACTGTTTTTT. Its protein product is CASSPQSVNEKLFF.